This record looks at one TCR beta chain sequence and its context. Its antigen is currently unknown. TCRdb redid the calling of the RT-PCR reads with MiXCR, one entry per CDR3 protein. Among about 500,000 distinct CDR3 sequences listed, under 8.5% were seen once. This sample stems from a study of response to subunit inactivated influenza vaccine. Study-level findings and limits: With each seasonal influenza vaccination, the authors suggested, few new T cells are recruited.

Specimen: PBMCs from blood, collected approximately 25 months after vaccination. This clonotype was sampled from a man aged 50-75 years who received an inactivated influenza vaccine.

CDR3 bases: TGCAGCGTTGCCGCGACAGTCTCTGGGGCCAACGTCCTGACTTTC. Translating gives CSVAATVSGANVLTF. The V call is TRBV29-1, the J call TRBJ2-6, with TRBD1 as a possible D gene (5 bases). The germline CDR1 and CDR2 sequences are SQVTM and ANQGSEA. The CDR3 has 15 amino acids. The V gene lost 4 bases and the J gene lost 0 bases, with 10 bases spanning the gap. Full variable domain (outside the CDR3, taken from reference TRBV29-1 and TRBJ2-6): SAVISQKPSRDICQRGTSLTIQCQVDSQVTMMFWYRQQPGQSLTLIATANQGSEATYESGFVIDKFPISRPNLTFSTLTVSNMSPEDSSIYLCSVAATVSGANVLTFGAGSRLTVL.